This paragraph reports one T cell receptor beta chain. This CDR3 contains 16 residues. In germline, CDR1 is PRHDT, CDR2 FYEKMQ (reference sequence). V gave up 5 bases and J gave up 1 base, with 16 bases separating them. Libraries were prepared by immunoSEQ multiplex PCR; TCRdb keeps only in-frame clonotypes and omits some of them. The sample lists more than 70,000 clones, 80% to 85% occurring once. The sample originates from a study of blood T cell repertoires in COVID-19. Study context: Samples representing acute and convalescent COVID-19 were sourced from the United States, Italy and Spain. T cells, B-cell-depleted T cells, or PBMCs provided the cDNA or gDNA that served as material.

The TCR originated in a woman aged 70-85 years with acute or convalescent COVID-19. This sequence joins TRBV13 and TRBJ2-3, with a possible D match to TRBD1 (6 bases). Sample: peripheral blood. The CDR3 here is CASSIKTGMGTDTQYF. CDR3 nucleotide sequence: TGTGCCAGCAGCATCAAAACAGGGATGGGCACAGATACGCAGTATTTT.